A selection of T cell receptor beta chains follows, all from one sample in a study of regulatory T cells in long-lasting Graves disease. TCRdb reprocessed the multiplex PCR reads via MiXCR and lists one record per CDR3 protein. The repertoire holds more than 350,000 distinct CDR3 sequences, with 15% as singletons. These data are also associated with another study on T cells in Graves' hyperthyroidism and ophthalmopathy.

Specimen: peripheral blood mononuclear cells (PBMCs), collected at new diagnosis, from a patient treated with antithyroid drugs. All receptors derive from a woman aged 30 to 39 with Graves disease. Both conserved end residues are part of each CDR3. A D gene is named only where the DNA matches it firmly. Clone size is not always given. Where it is, it says once, few, many or a class for expanded clones.

d_call: NA; j_call: TRBJ1-1; v_call: TRBV6-1; clone_size: many; cdr3_aa: CASSPDGGSTEAFF; cdr3_nt: TGTGCCAGCAGTCCGGACGGTGGTAGCACTGAAGCTTTCTTT
d_call: NA; j_call: TRBJ2-2; v_call: TRBV7-9; clone_size: many; cdr3_aa: CASSLLDSFTGELFF; cdr3_nt: TGTGCCAGCAGCCTCTTGGACAGCTTCACCGGGGAGCTGTTTTTT
d_call: TRBD1; j_call: TRBJ2-7; v_call: TRBV30; clone_size: many; cdr3_aa: CAWSGRGNPYEQYF; cdr3_nt: TGTGCCTGGAGTGGCAGGGGGAACCCCTACGAGCAGTACTTC
d_call: NA; j_call: TRBJ1-2; v_call: TRBV19; clone_size: NA; cdr3_aa: CASSLREYGYTF; cdr3_nt: TGTGCCAGTAGTCTTCGGGAGTATGGCTACACCTTC
d_call: NA; j_call: TRBJ2-7; v_call: TRBV11-1; clone_size: NA; cdr3_aa: CASSHSKGSYEQYF; cdr3_nt: TGTGCCAGCAGTCACTCGAAGGGCTCCTACGAGCAGTACTTC
d_call: TRBD1; j_call: TRBJ2-2; v_call: TRBV7-3; clone_size: many; cdr3_aa: CASSLDRADTGELFF; cdr3_nt: TGTGCCAGCAGCTTGGACAGGGCGGACACCGGGGAGCTGTTTTTT
d_call: NA; j_call: TRBJ1-5; v_call: TRBV4-1; clone_size: NA; cdr3_aa: CASRGVDGAGNQPQHF; cdr3_nt: TGCGCCAGCAGGGGAGTGGATGGGGCGGGAAATCAGCCCCAGCATTTT
d_call: TRBD1; j_call: TRBJ2-7; v_call: TRBV5-1; clone_size: NA; cdr3_aa: CASSLTGGATYEQYF; cdr3_nt: TGCGCCAGCAGCTTAACAGGGGGAGCAACCTACGAGCAGTACTTC
d_call: NA; j_call: TRBJ1-5; v_call: TRBV4-1; clone_size: many; cdr3_aa: CASSQDGVGNQPQHF; cdr3_nt: TGCGCCAGCAGCCAAGATGGGGTAGGGAATCAGCCCCAGCATTTT
d_call: NA; j_call: TRBJ2-7; v_call: TRBV24-1; clone_size: many; cdr3_aa: CATRQGTGTYEQYF; cdr3_nt: TGTGCCACCAGACAGGGGACTGGGACCTACGAGCAGTACTTC
d_call: TRBD2; j_call: TRBJ2-1; v_call: TRBV20-1; clone_size: NA; cdr3_aa: CSARDPLLAGGDNEQFF; cdr3_nt: TGCAGTGCTAGAGATCCCCTCCTAGCGGGAGGGGACAATGAGCAGTTCTTC
d_call: NA; j_call: TRBJ2-1; v_call: TRBV30; clone_size: many; cdr3_aa: CAWTPRQKYNEQFF; cdr3_nt: TGTGCCTGGACCCCGAGACAAAAATACAATGAGCAGTTCTTC
d_call: TRBD2; j_call: TRBJ2-7; v_call: TRBV5-1; clone_size: many; cdr3_aa: CASSAGLAGDRGEQYF; cdr3_nt: TGCGCCAGCAGCGCGGGACTAGCGGGAGATCGGGGCGAGCAGTACTTC